The 29 T cell receptor beta chains in this list originate from one sample, sequenced in a study of beta chain features in type 1 diabetes. The isolated RNA, all of it, was reverse transcribed, so expressed TCRB transcripts were what got sequenced. The method was immunoSEQ multiplex PCR; TCRdb's version includes in-frame clones alone and lacks a portion of them. The sample holds approximately 250,000 clones, over 12% seen once. Input material: naive CD4+ T cells from blood. These receptors were taken from a woman aged 40 to 49 in good health.

This clone occurred a few times. This chain links TRBV11-2 with TRBJ1-5, with TRBD1 matching over 7 bases. Germline CDR1 reads SGHAT; CDR2 reads FQNNGV. V shed 5 bases, J shed 3 bases, and the junction held 16 bases outside the gene matches. The CDR3 sequence is 18 residues long. The CDR3 reads CASSPKSGQSTFNQPQHF. The CDR3 DNA reads as TGTGCCAGCAGCCCAAAGTCGGGACAGAGTACTTTCAATCAGCCCCAGCATTTT.

This clone was seen many times. The chain combines TRBV4-3 with TRBJ1-6, with no clear D. Trimming took off 1 base at V and 9 bases at J, with 4 bases between the two ends. This CDR3 has 12 amino acids. Germline CDR1 LGHNA, CDR2 YSLEER. CDR3 DNA sequence: TGCGCCAGCAGCCAAGGAGGTTCACCCCTCCACTTT. As protein: CASSQGGSPLHF.

This clone was detected only a few times. The CDR3 region is CASQRQESNTGELFF. For the CDR3, the DNA is TGTGCCAGTCAAAGACAGGAGTCGAACACCGGGGAGCTGTTTTTT. This rearrangement joins TRBV19 to TRBJ2-2; perhaps TRBD1 as D (6 bases). Germline V gene sequence: CDR1 LNHDA, CDR2 SQIVND (reference sequence). This CDR3 has 15 amino acids. The germline V and J ends were trimmed by 8 bases and 0 bases, with 13 bases remaining between them.

A few counts support this clone. The chain is built from TRBV15 and TRBJ1-2; TRBD1 aligns across 10 bases. With V trimmed by 4 bases and J by 5 bases, 4 bases remained unmatched. Germline lookup yields CDR1 LNHNV and CDR2 YYDKDF (reference sequence). The CDR3 totals 14 residues. CDR3 in DNA: TGTGCCACCAGCATACGACAGGGGGCTTATGGCTACACCTTC. Its protein is CATSIRQGAYGYTF.

The rearrangement links TRBV6-1 to TRBJ2-1; 7 bases are shared with TRBD2. This CDR3 is built from 14 residues. Germline trimming cut 8 bases from V and 5 bases from J; bases unmatched to any gene: 9. From germline, CDR1 is MNHNS and CDR2 SASEGT. The CDR3 protein is CASAIETSNNEQFF. As DNA, the CDR3 is TGTGCCAGCGCCATCGAGACTAGCAACAATGAGCAGTTCTTC.

The chain couples TRBV7-9 to TRBJ1-5; D possibly corresponds to TRBD1 (6 bases). The CDR3 is made up of 16 amino acids. Trimming cost V 1 base and J 1 base, with 11 bases left between them. From germline, CDR1 is SEHNR and CDR2 FQNEAQ (reference sequence). The CDR3 DNA follows: TGTGCCAGCAGCTTAGGAAGGGGGTTCAGCAATCAGCCCCAGCATTTT. Its protein is CASSLGRGFSNQPQHF.

CDR3 protein: CASSLQGAGDGYTF. The CDR3 nucleotides read TGTGCCAGCAGCTTGCAGGGGGCAGGAGATGGCTACACCTTC. The chain uses TRBV7-8 and TRBJ1-2, with 8 bases aligning to TRBD1. This CDR3 has 14 amino acids. The trim removed 3 bases at V and 6 bases at J, leaving 6 bases unmatched. Germline CDR1 is SGHVS and CDR2 is FQNEAQ. The entire variable domain, with the rest obtained from reference TRBV7-8 and TRBJ1-2, is as follows: GAGVSQSPRYKVAKRGQDVALRCDPISGHVSLFWYQQALGQGPEFLTYFQNEAQLDKSGLPSDRFFAERPEGSVSTLKIQRTQQEDSAVYLCASSLQGAGDGYTFGSGTRLTVV.

The rearrangement uses TRBV2 and TRBJ1-2; D not resolved. CDR1 SNHLY and CDR2 FYNNEI come from the germline V gene. The CDR3 loop spans 12 amino acids. The V end lost 6 bases, the J end lost 5 bases, and 10 bases lay between the germline ends. The CDR3 region has the DNA TGTGCCAGCAGGGCAGGAGGGTATGGCTACACCTTC. Translation gives CASRAGGYGYTF.

This clone has a handful of counts. The CDR3 DNA reads TGTGCCTGGCTAGGACAGGCGAAAGGGGAAAAACTGTTTTTT. The encoded protein is CAWLGQAKGEKLFF. The rearrangement links TRBV2 to TRBJ1-4, with 7 bases fitting TRBD1. CDR1 and CDR2 from the germline V gene are SNHLY and FYNNEI. The CDR3 is 14 residues long. J lost 8 bases, V lost 11 bases, and 14 bases had no gene match.

The chain recombines TRBV4-1 with TRBJ1-2; D is ambiguous. Trimming cost V 5 bases and J 1 base, with 14 bases left between them. The germline CDR1 and CDR2 sequences are MGHRA and YSYEKL. The CDR3 covers 15 residues. Here the CDR3 reads CASSSPPTGNYGYTF. The CDR3 bases are TGCGCCAGCAGCTCCCCCCCGACGGGTAACTATGGCTACACCTTC.

This clone was found a few times. The chain joins TRBV5-1 to TRBJ2-5, with D perhaps TRBD1 (5 bases). The CDR3 contains 14 residues. From germline, CDR1 is SGHRS and CDR2 YFSETQ. V lost 0 bases, J lost 3 bases, and 9 bases lay in between. The CDR3 protein is CASSLVGAEETQYF. The DNA for the CDR3 is TGCGCCAGCAGCTTGGTAGGGGCGGAAGAGACCCAGTACTTC.

This clone was seen more than once but under ten times. The J gene is TRBJ2-5, the V gene TRBV11-2; 11 nucleotides align to TRBD2. This CDR3 comprises 16 residues. The ends lost 2 bases at V and 2 bases at J; junction bases unmatched: 4. Germline V lookup: CDR1 SGHAT, CDR2 FQNNGV. CDR3 sequence: CASSLRLAGIQETQYF. CDR3 coding DNA: TGTGCCAGCAGCTTAAGACTAGCGGGGATTCAAGAGACCCAGTACTTC.

V and J are TRBV5-4 and TRBJ2-1; 9 bases are a match to TRBD2. CDR3 size: 15 residues. The junction had 8 bases not matched to a gene; V was cut back by 7 bases and J by 3 bases. Germline V gene lookup returns CDR1 SGHNT and CDR2 YYREEE (reference sequence). The CDR3 protein is CASLTSSGSYNEQFF. The CDR3 coding sequence is TGTGCCAGCCTGACTAGTAGCGGGAGCTACAATGAGCAGTTCTTC.

This clone was seen more than once but under ten times. The chain is built from TRBV25-1 and TRBJ2-3, with D hard to call. Germline CDR1 and CDR2: MGHDK and SYGVNS. The CDR3 runs 15 residues. The V and J ends lost 1 base and 2 bases respectively, with 10 bases between them. CDR3 coding DNA: TGTGCCAGCAGTGAATTGAACGGGTTCACAGATACGCAGTATTTT. Amino acids: CASSELNGFTDTQYF. Filled out from reference TRBV25-1 and TRBJ2-3, the complete variable domain reads EADIYQTPRYLVIGTGKKITLECSQTMGHDKMYWYQQDPGMELHLIHYSYGVNSTEKGDLSSESTVSRIRTEHFPLTLESARPSHTSQYLCASSELNGFTDTQYFGPGTRLTVL.

This chain connects TRBV6-6 to TRBJ1-2; D remains ambiguous. The CDR3 runs 14 residues. Germline CDR1 MNHNY, CDR2 SVGAGI (reference sequence). The ends were cut back, 6 bases at V and 4 bases at J, with 15 bases in the middle. This CDR3 is CASREADRSYGYTF. The CDR3 nucleotides read TGTGCCAGCAGAGAGGCGGATCGAAGCTATGGCTACACCTTC.

The chain links TRBV6-5 to TRBJ2-3, with 7 bases lining up with TRBD1. Unmatched junction bases numbered 6, after V lost 5 bases and J lost 4 bases. The CDR3 is 14 residues long. Germline V gene sequence: CDR1 MNHEY, CDR2 SVGAGI. CDR3 DNA sequence: TGTGCCAGCAGTAGACAGGGTAGCCCAGATACGCAGTATTTT. It yields the protein CASSRQGSPDTQYF.

In this sample, this clone turned up a few times. The V call is TRBV7-2, the J call TRBJ2-5, with 11 bases identical to TRBD2. From germline, CDR1 is SGHTA and CDR2 FQGNSA. V shed 5 bases and J 7 bases; nucleotides not matched to a gene: 9. CDR3 size: 15 residues. For the CDR3, the DNA is TGTGCCAGCAGCCAGAGACTAGCGGGGCCTATGACCCAGTACTTC. Translated: CASSQRLAGPMTQYF.

The chain joins TRBV5-6 to TRBJ1-6; TRBD1 aligns across 10 bases. The CDR3 contains 17 residues. CDR1 is SGHDT, CDR2 YYEEEE, per germline. V shed 4 bases, J shed 7 bases, and the junction held 11 bases outside the gene matches. Here the CDR3 reads CASSTRQGAMTNSPLHF. The CDR3 DNA is TGTGCCAGCAGCACACGACAGGGGGCAATGACAAATTCACCCCTCCACTTT.

V is TRBV6-5 and J is TRBJ2-1; 10 bases agree with TRBD2. The CDR3 is 15 residues long. Germline CDR1 and CDR2: MNHEY and SVGAGI. V shed 4 bases and J 2 bases; nucleotides not matched to a gene: 2. The CDR3 loop reads CASSSSGGPYNEQFF. In DNA form, the CDR3 reads TGTGCCAGCAGTTCTAGCGGGGGACCCTACAATGAGCAGTTCTTC.

Only a few counts were recorded for this clone. This chain uses TRBV4-1 with TRBJ1-4; D gene uncertain. The V end lost 1 base, the J end lost 7 bases, and 7 bases lay between the germline ends. Germline values: CDR1 MGHRA, CDR2 YSYEKL. The CDR3 has 13 residues. The CDR3 bases are TGCGCCAGCAGCCAAGGTCTCAGTGAAAAACTGTTTTTT. Residues: CASSQGLSEKLFF.

The rearrangement uses TRBV5-1 and TRBJ1-1; TRBD1 matches at 7 bases. Germline-derived CDR1 and CDR2 are SGHRS and YFSETQ. The J segment lost 5 bases and the V segment lost 6 bases, leaving 16 bases of the junction unmatched. The CDR3 runs 16 residues. CDR3 protein: CASTPGEGRGKTEAFF. The CDR3 DNA follows: TGCGCCAGCACTCCCGGAGAAGGCAGGGGGAAAACTGAAGCTTTCTTT. Together with reference TRBV5-1 and TRBJ1-1, the CDR3 gives the full variable domain: KAGVTQTPRYLIKTRGQQVTLSCSPISGHRSVSWYQQTPGQGLQFLFEYFSETQRNKGNFPGRFSGRQFSNSRSEMNVSTLELGDSALYLCASTPGEGRGKTEAFFGQGTRLTVV.

CDR3 DNA: TGCAGCGTTGACCGGACTAGCTATCCCGCAGATACGCAGTATTTT. As protein: CSVDRTSYPADTQYF. V gene TRBV29-1 combines with J gene TRBJ2-3, with TRBD2 matching 8 bases. This CDR3 comprises 15 residues. V shed 3 bases and J 4 bases; nucleotides not matched to a gene: 9. Germline values: CDR1 SQVTM, CDR2 ANQGSEA.

The rearrangement joins TRBV12-5 to TRBJ2-7; 7 bases map to TRBD2. Germline loops: CDR1 LGHNT, CDR2 FRNRAP. CDR3 size: 13 residues. J lost 2 bases, V lost 9 bases, and 7 bases had no gene match. The CDR3 loop reads CASRFGGAYEQYF. The DNA of the CDR3 is TGTGCTAGCCGCTTTGGGGGGGCCTACGAGCAGTACTTC.

V is TRBV27 and J is TRBJ2-5, with D tentatively TRBD1 (5 bases). The CDR3 loop spans 14 amino acids. Trimming pared 6 bases from V and 2 bases from J, leaving 13 bases between. The germline CDR1 and CDR2 sequences are MNHEY and SMNVEV (reference sequence). CDR3 sequence: CASSYRNQQETQYF. The CDR3, as DNA: TGTGCCAGCAGCTACAGGAACCAACAAGAGACCCAGTACTTC.

V and J are TRBV7-2 and TRBJ2-5, with D possibly matching TRBD2 (6 bases). The CDR3 spans 16 residues. Looked up from germline, CDR1 is SGHTA and CDR2 is FQGNSA. Deletions cut 1 base from V and 3 bases from J, with 15 bases between. This CDR3 reads CASSLGRGTRKETQYF. CDR3 in DNA: TGTGCCAGCAGCTTAGGCCGGGGGACCCGGAAAGAGACCCAGTACTTC.

This rearrangement joins TRBV20-1 to TRBJ2-7, with D maybe TRBD2 (5 bases). Between the trimmed V and J ends, which lost 5 bases and 5 bases, there was a span of 7 bases. Germline-derived CDR1 and CDR2 are DFQATT and SNEGSKA (reference sequence). This CDR3 is built from 10 residues. CDR3 sequence (DNA): TGCAGTGCTCAGAGGGACGAGCAGTACTTC. This sequence encodes CSAQRDEQYF.

The chain couples TRBV2 to TRBJ1-4; the match to TRBD1 covers 8 bases. The CDR3 length is 17 residues. V gave up 7 bases and J gave up 0 bases; unmatched junction bases: 10. CDR1 and CDR2 from the germline V gene are SNHLY and FYNNEI. Here the CDR3 DNA reads TGTGCCAGCAAGAAAAGGACAGGGTCGACAACTAATGAAAAACTGTTTTTT. Its translation is CASKKRTGSTTNEKLFF.

J is TRBJ2-3 and V is TRBV5-1; 8 positions agree with TRBD2. Germline CDR1 and CDR2: SGHRS and YFSETQ. This CDR3 is 15 amino acids long. The junction had 5 bases not matched to a gene; V was cut back by 4 bases and J by 1 base. DNA for the CDR3: TGCGCCAGCAGCCCGGGACTAGGAGGCACAGATACGCAGTATTTT. This gives the protein CASSPGLGGTDTQYF.

CDR3 sequence reads: CASSEYTDTQYF. The CDR3 DNA reads TGTGCCAGCAGCGAGTACACAGATACGCAGTATTTT. V usage is TRBV7-2 and J usage is TRBJ2-3; D is undetermined. Germline V gene sequence: CDR1 SGHTA, CDR2 FQGNSA. V lost 5 bases to trimming and J lost 2 bases, with 5 bases between them. The CDR3 totals 12 residues.